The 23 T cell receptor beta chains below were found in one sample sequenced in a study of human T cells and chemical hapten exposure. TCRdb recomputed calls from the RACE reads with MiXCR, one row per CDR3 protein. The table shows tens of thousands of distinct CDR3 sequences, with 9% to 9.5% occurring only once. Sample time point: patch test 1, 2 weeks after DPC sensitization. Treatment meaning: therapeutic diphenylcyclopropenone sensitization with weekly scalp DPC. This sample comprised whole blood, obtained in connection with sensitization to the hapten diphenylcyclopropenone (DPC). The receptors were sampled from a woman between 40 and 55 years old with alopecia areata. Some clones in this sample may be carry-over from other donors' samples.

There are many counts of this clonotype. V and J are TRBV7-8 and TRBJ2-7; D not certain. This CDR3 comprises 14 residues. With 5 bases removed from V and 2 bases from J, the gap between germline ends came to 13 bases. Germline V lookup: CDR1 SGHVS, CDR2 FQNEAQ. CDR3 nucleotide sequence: TGTGCCAGCAGCCCCTCAGTATTCCCCTACGAGCAGTACTTC. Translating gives CASSPSVFPYEQYF.

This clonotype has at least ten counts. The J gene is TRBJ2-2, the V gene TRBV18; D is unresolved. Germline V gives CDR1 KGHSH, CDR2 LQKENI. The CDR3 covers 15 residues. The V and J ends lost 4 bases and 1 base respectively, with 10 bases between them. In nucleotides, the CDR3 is TGTGCCAGCTCACACTCCGTGGGGAACACCGGGGAGCTGTTTTTT. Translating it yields CASSHSVGNTGELFF.

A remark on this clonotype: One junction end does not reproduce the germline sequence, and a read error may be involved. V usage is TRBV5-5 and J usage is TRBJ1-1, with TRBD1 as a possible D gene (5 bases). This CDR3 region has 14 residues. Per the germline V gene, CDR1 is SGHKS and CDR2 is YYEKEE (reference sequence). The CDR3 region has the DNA TGTGTCAGCAGCTTGCTTACAGGTCTGACTGAAGCTTTCTTT. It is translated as CVSSLLTGLTEAFF.

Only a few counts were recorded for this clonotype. Here the CDR3 DNA reads TGCGCCAGCAGCCTCGACCCGACAGGGGATGGCAATCAGCCCCAGCATTTT. Its protein product is CASSLDPTGDGNQPQHF. The rearrangement joins TRBV5-1 to TRBJ1-5, with TRBD1 matching over 8 bases. Germline CDR1 reads SGHRS; CDR2 reads YFSETQ. V was pared by 4 bases and J by 2 bases, with 11 bases of the junction left unmatched. The CDR3 loop spans 17 amino acids.

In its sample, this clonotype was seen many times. The CDR3 sequence is CSARLPGGPSHNEQFF. In nucleotides, the CDR3 is TGCAGTGCTAGACTCCCCGGAGGGCCCTCTCACAATGAGCAGTTCTTC. This chain connects TRBV20-1 to TRBJ2-1; weak D call: TRBD2 (6 bases). This CDR3 is built from 16 residues. V lost 2 bases and J lost 5, with 19 bases in between. Germline V gene lookup returns CDR1 DFQATT and CDR2 SNEGSKA (reference sequence).

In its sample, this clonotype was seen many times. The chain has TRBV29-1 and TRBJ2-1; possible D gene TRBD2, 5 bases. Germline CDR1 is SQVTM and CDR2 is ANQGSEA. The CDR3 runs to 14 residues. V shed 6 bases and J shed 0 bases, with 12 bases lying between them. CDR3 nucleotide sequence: TGCAGCGTGAGGGCCCTCCTCTCCTACAATGAGCAGTTCTTC. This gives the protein CSVRALLSYNEQFF.

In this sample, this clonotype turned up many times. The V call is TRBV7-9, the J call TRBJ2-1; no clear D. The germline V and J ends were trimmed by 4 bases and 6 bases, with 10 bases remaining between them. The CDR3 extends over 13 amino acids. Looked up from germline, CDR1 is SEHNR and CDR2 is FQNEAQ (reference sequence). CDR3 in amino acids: CASSSDDRNEQFF. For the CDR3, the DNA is TGTGCCAGCAGCTCCGACGATCGCAATGAGCAGTTCTTC.

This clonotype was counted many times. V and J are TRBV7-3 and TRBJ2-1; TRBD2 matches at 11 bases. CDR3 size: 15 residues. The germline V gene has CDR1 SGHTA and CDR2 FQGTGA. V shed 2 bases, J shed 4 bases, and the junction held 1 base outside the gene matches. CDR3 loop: CASSLGLAGYNEQFF. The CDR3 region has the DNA TGTGCCAGCAGCTTAGGACTAGCGGGTTACAATGAGCAGTTCTTC. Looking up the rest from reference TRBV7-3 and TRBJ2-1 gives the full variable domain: GAGVSQTPSNKVTEKGKYVELRCDPISGHTALYWYRQSLGQGPEFLIYFQGTGAADDSGLPNDRFFAVRPEGSVSTLKIQRTERGDSAVYLCASSLGLAGYNEQFFGPGTRLTVL.

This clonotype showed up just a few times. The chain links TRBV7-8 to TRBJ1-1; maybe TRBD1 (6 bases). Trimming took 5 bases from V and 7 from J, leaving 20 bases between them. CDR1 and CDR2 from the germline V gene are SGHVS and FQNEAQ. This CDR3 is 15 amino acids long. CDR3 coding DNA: TGTGCCAGCAGCCCCAACCGGGCCCAAGGGGGTGAAGCTTTCTTT. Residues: CASSPNRAQGGEAFF.

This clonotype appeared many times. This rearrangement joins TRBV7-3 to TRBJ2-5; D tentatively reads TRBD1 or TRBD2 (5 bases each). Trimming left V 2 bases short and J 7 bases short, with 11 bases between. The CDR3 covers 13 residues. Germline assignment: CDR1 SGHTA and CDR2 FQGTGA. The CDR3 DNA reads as TGTGCCAGCAGCTTATCAACGGGACGGACCCAGTACTTC. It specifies CASSLSTGRTQYF.

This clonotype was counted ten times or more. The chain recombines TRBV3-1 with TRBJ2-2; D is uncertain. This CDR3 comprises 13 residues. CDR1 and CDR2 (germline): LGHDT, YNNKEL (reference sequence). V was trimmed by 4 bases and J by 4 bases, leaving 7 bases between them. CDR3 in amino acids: CASSPYGTGELFF. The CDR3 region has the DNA TGTGCCAGCAGCCCCTACGGCACCGGGGAGCTGTTTTTT.

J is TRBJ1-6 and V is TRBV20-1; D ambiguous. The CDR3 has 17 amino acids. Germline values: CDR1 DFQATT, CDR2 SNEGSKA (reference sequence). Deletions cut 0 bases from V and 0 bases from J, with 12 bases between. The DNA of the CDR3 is TGCAGTGCTAGAGACGCAGGACCGAGCTCCTATAATTCACCCCTCCACTTT. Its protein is CSARDAGPSSYNSPLHF.

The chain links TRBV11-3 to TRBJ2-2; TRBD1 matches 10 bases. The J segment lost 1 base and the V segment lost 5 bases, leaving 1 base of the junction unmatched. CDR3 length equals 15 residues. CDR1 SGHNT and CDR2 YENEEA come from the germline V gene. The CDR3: CASSRDRGNTGELFF. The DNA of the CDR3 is TGTGCCAGCAGCCGGGACAGGGGGAACACCGGGGAGCTGTTTTTT.

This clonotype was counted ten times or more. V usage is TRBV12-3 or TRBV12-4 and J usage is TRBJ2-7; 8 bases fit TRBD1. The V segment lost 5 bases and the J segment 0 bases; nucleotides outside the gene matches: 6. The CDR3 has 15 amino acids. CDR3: CASSPRDRYSYEQYF. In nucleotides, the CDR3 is TGTGCCAGCAGTCCCCGGGACAGGTACTCCTACGAGCAGTACTTC.

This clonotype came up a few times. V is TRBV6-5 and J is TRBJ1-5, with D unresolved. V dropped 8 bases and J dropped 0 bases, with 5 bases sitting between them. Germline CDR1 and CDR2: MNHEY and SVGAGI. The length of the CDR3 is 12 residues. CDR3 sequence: CASGNSNQPQHF. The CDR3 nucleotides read TGTGCCAGCGGAAATAGCAATCAGCCCCAGCATTTT.

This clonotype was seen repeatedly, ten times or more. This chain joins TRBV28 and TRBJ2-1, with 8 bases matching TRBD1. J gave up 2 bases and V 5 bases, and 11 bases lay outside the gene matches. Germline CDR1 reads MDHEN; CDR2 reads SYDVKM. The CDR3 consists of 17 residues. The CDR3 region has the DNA TGTGCCAGCAGTATCTCCCCCGCGGGACAGGCCTACAATGAGCAGTTCTTC. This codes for CASSISPAGQAYNEQFF.

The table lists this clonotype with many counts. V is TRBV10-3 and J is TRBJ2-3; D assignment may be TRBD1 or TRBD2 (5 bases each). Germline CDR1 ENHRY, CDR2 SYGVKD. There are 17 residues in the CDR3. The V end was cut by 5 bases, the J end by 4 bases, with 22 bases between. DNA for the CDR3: TGTGCCATCAGTACTCATTTGGGACCCGCAGACCCAGATACGCAGTATTTT. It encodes CAISTHLGPADPDTQYF.

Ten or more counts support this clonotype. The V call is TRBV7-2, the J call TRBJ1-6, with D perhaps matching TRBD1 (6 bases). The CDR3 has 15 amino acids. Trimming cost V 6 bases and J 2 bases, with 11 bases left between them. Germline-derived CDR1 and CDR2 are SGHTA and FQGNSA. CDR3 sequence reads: CASRTGAAYNSPLHF. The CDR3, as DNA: TGTGCCAGCAGGACGGGGGCAGCCTATAATTCACCCCTCCACTTT.

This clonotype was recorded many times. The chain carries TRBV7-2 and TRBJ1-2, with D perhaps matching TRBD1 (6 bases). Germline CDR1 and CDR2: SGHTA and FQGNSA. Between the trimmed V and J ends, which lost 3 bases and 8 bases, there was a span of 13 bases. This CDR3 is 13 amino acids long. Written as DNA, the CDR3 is TGTGCCAGCAGCTTGGTTTTAGGGGGAGGCTACACCTTC. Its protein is CASSLVLGGGYTF.

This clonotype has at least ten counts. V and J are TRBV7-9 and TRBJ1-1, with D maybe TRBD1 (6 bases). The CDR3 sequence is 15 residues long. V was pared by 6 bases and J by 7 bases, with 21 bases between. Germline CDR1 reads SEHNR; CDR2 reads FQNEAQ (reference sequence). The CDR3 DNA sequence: TGTGCCAGCAGTCCGAGGACAGCCTCGCTGGGTGAAGCTTTCTTT. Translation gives CASSPRTASLGEAFF.

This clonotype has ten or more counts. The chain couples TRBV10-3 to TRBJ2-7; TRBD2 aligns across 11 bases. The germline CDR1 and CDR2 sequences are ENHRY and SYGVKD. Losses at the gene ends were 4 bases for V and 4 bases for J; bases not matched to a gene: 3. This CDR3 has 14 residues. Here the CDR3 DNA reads TGTGCCATCAGTGCACTAGCGGGGGTATACGAGCAGTACTTC. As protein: CAISALAGVYEQYF.

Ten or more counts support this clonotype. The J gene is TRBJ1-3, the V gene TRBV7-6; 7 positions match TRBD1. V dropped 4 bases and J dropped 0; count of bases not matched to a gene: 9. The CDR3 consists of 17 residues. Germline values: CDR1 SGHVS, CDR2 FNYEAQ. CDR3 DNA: TGTGCCAGCAGCTCATTACCTAGGGGGCACTCTGGAAACACCATATATTTT. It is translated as CASSSLPRGHSGNTIYF.

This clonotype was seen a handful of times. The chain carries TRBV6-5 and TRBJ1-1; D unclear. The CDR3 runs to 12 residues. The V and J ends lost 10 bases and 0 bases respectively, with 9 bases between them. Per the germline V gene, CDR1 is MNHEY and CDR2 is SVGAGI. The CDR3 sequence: CATQTVNTEAFF. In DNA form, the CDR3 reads TGTGCCACTCAGACCGTGAACACTGAAGCTTTCTTT.